The next 23 T cell receptor beta chains were all read from a single sample in a study of HIV-infected patients and healthy controls. Antiretroviral therapy had run roughly three months, about 14 weeks, before follow-up blood collection. Whole blood was used without fractionation, so all unsorted peripheral T cells were included. cDNA was made from approximately 0.55 ug RNA using alpha and beta constant primers. Alpha and beta chain libraries were made separately by chain-specific third strand synthesis with multiplexing indices. TCRdb re-called the 5' RACE reads with MiXCR, one entry per CDR3 protein. Counted here are 2,000 or so distinct CDR3 sequences, about 15% occurring once; the ten biggest clones make up roughly a fifth. Sequences were derived from blood, sampled during antiretroviral therapy. These receptors were obtained from an adult with HIV infection.

By share of the sample, this clonotype is medium-sized. The chain carries TRBV2 and TRBJ1-5, with 8 bases matching TRBD1. The CDR3 contains 22 residues. V trimming: 0 bases; J trimming: 0 bases; junction bases outside the gene matches: 19. CDR1 SNHLY and CDR2 FYNNEI come from the germline V gene. In nucleotides, the CDR3 is TGTGCCAGCAGTGAAGCGCGTTTTTTTATGGACAGGGAGGGCTATAGCAATCAGCCCCAGCATTTT. Its translation: CASSEARFFMDREGYSNQPQHF.

This clonotype is medium-sized by share. This chain links TRBV10-3 with TRBJ2-7, with a tentative D call TRBD1 (6 bases). Trimming removed 5 bases from V and 6 bases from J, with 17 bases in between. The CDR3 extends over 14 amino acids. From germline, CDR1 is ENHRY and CDR2 SYGVKD. The CDR3 DNA is TGTGCCATCAGTCGGCAGCAGGGGAGAGGCGAGCAGTACTTC. Amino acid sequence: CAISRQQGRGEQYF.

Relative to its sample, this clonotype is medium-sized. The chain joins TRBV6-2 or TRBV6-3 to TRBJ1-5; 8 bases map to TRBD1. Unmatched junction bases numbered 5, after V lost 7 bases and J lost 6 bases. The CDR3 extends over 13 amino acids. Germline V gene data show CDR1 as MNHEY and CDR2 as SVGEGT. The chain's CDR3 is CASNQQGVQPQHF. In DNA form, the CDR3 reads TGTGCCAGCAATCAACAGGGGGTTCAGCCCCAGCATTTT.

This clonotype is medium-sized within its sample. CDR3 coding DNA: TGTGCCAGCAGTTTAACAGCGGAGCTTGAAGAGACCCAGTACTTC. It codes for CASSLTAELEETQYF. This chain links TRBV28 with TRBJ2-5; D is perhaps TRBD2 (5 bases). CDR3 length equals 15 residues. The germline V gene encodes CDR1 MDHEN and CDR2 SYDVKM. Trimming cost V 2 bases and J 3 bases, with 13 bases left between them.

By its share, this clonotype is medium-sized (0.01 to 0.1%). The chain uses TRBV20-1 and TRBJ1-1; tentative D call: TRBD1 (5 bases). Per the germline V gene, CDR1 is DFQATT and CDR2 is SNEGSKA (reference sequence). With 4 bases removed from V and 1 base from J, the gap between germline ends came to 10 bases. The CDR3 spans 13 residues. The CDR3 protein is CSATKGRNTEAFF. The CDR3 DNA sequence: TGCAGTGCTACCAAGGGGAGGAACACTGAAGCTTTCTTT.

The chain joins TRBV29-1 to TRBJ1-1; D remains ambiguous. CDR1 SQVTM and CDR2 ANQGSEA come from the germline V gene. The CDR3 is 13 amino acids. Trimming stripped 7 bases from V and 1 base from J, with 13 bases between. The CDR3 nucleotides read TGCAGCGCCGAGGACGGACCGAACACTGAAGCTTTCTTT. This translates into CSAEDGPNTEAFF.

This clonotype is classed as medium-sized (0.01 to 0.1%). V gene TRBV5-1 combines with J gene TRBJ2-3, with D unresolved. Germline V CDR1 and CDR2: SGHRS, YFSETQ. The CDR3 covers 13 residues. V lost 4 bases, J lost 2 bases, and 8 bases lay in between. This CDR3 is CASSEKATDTQYF. CDR3 DNA sequence: TGCGCCAGCAGCGAGAAAGCCACAGATACGCAGTATTTT.

The table lists this clonotype with a few counts. The CDR3 protein is CSARPRGGSPDEQFF. In DNA form, the CDR3 reads TGCAGTGCTAGACCCCGAGGCGGGAGTCCTGATGAGCAGTTCTTC. The chain links TRBV20-1 to TRBJ2-1; 7 bases match TRBD2. V shed 2 bases and J 8 bases; nucleotides not matched to a gene: 12. Germline loops: CDR1 DFQATT, CDR2 SNEGSKA (reference sequence). The length of the CDR3 is 15 residues.

This rearrangement joins TRBV9 to TRBJ2-3; TRBD2 matches at 16 bases. The CDR3 contains 17 residues. Germline CDR1 and CDR2: SGDLS and YYNGEE. Unmatched junction bases numbered 4, after V lost 2 bases and J lost 4 bases. Written as DNA, the CDR3 is TGTGCCAGCAGCGTGGGGACTAGCGGGGGGGCCTCAGATACGCAGTATTTT. The encoded protein is CASSVGTSGGASDTQYF.

The V and J genes are TRBV3-1 and TRBJ1-2; D is ambiguous. The CDR3 loop spans 13 amino acids. The germline V gene encodes CDR1 LGHDT and CDR2 YNNKEL (reference sequence). The ends were cut back, 4 bases at V and 0 bases at J, with 6 bases in the middle. The CDR3 DNA sequence: TGTGCCAGCAGCCCGGGCGCTAACTATGGCTACACCTTC. Translating gives CASSPGANYGYTF.

Within the sample, this clonotype is medium-sized. The rearrangement links TRBV11-3 to TRBJ1-1; D gene uncertain. This CDR3 is built from 14 residues. The germline gives CDR1 SGHNT, CDR2 YENEEA. Trimming pared 1 base from V and 4 bases from J, leaving 10 bases between. The CDR3 DNA reads as TGTGCCAGCAGCTTAGCCGGGGTTAGCACTGAAGCTTTCTTT. Protein: CASSLAGVSTEAFF.

The table lists this clonotype with many counts. V gene TRBV4-3 combines with J gene TRBJ2-7; D gene uncertain. Germline V gives CDR1 LGHNA, CDR2 YSLEER. The length of the CDR3 is 15 residues. The germline V and J ends were trimmed by 1 base and 3 bases, with 13 bases remaining between them. This CDR3 is CASSQVGDLSYEQYF. DNA for the CDR3: TGCGCCAGCAGCCAAGTCGGAGATCTGAGCTACGAGCAGTACTTC.

For this clonotype: A clone one base away is much larger, so this may be a read error. V gene TRBV27 combines with J gene TRBJ1-2; D gene ambiguous. The CDR3 has 14 amino acids. CDR1 and CDR2 from the germline V gene are MNHEY and SMNVEV (reference sequence). V was clipped by 3 bases and J by 5 bases, with 13 bases between them. The CDR3 coding sequence is TGTGCCAGCAGTTTGCTGTTCGGTTGTTATGGCTACACCTTC. Translating gives CASSLLFGCYGYTF.

This clonotype is labeled medium-sized (0.01 to 0.1%). The chain employs TRBV5-5 and TRBJ2-5, with D possibly being TRBD2 (5 bases). This CDR3 has 12 amino acids. Germline V gene data show CDR1 as SGHKS and CDR2 as YYEKEE (reference sequence). Trimming removed 1 base at V and 5 bases at J, with 6 bases between. The chain's CDR3 is CASSLTGETQYF. CDR3 sequence (DNA): TGTGCCAGCAGCTTGACGGGGGAGACCCAGTACTTC.

Within the sample, this clonotype is medium-sized. The V call is TRBV14, the J call TRBJ2-3; either TRBD1 or TRBD2 may supply D (5 bases each). The ends were cut back, 5 bases at V and 0 bases at J, with 18 bases in the middle. Per germline, CDR1 SGHDN and CDR2 FVKESK. This CDR3 spans 17 amino acids. The CDR3 region is CASSNRDGPPSTDTQYF. The CDR3 DNA sequence: TGTGCCAGCAGCAACCGGGACGGTCCGCCTAGCACAGATACGCAGTATTTT.

This clonotype was found many times. V and J are TRBV18 and TRBJ1-4; possibly TRBD1 for D (5 bases). V lost 2 bases and J lost 0, with 10 bases in between. Germline V CDR1 and CDR2: KGHSH, LQKENI. CDR3 length equals 16 residues. This CDR3 is CASSPFDRATNEKLFF. CDR3 sequence (DNA): TGTGCCAGCTCACCATTCGACAGAGCAACTAATGAAAAACTGTTTTTT.

This clonotype qualifies as medium-sized (0.01 to 0.1%). The chain uses TRBV6-5 and TRBJ2-1; 8 bases align to TRBD2. The ends lost 7 bases at V and 8 bases at J; junction bases unmatched: 10. This CDR3 is built from 14 residues. Germline V gene sequence: CDR1 MNHEY, CDR2 SVGAGI. The CDR3 reads CASTSGRGGDEQFF. CDR3 DNA: TGTGCCAGCACGAGCGGGAGAGGCGGCGATGAGCAGTTCTTC.

This clonotype is termed medium-sized (0.01 to 0.1%). The chain couples TRBV24-1 to TRBJ2-5; 7 nucleotides line up with TRBD2. Looked up from germline, CDR1 is KGHDR and CDR2 is SFDVKD. This CDR3 region has 14 residues. V trimming: 3 bases; J trimming: 5 bases; junction bases outside the gene matches: 5. CDR3 sequence: CATSDNLGGETQYF. The CDR3 bases are TGTGCCACCAGTGATAACCTGGGGGGGGAGACCCAGTACTTC.

The genes are TRBV25-1 and TRBJ2-2, with TRBD2 matching 7 bases. V gave up 7 bases and J gave up 5 bases; unmatched junction bases: 10. The length of the CDR3 is 15 residues. Germline CDR1 MGHDK, CDR2 SYGVNS. The CDR3: CASNVGGPTTGELFF. CDR3 nucleotide sequence: TGTGCCAGCAACGTGGGAGGGCCAACTACCGGGGAGCTGTTTTTT.

This clonotype is classed as medium-sized. This chain connects TRBV3-1 to TRBJ2-6; no definite D call. Germline V gene sequence: CDR1 LGHDT, CDR2 YNNKEL (reference sequence). The CDR3 contains 19 residues. V was clipped by 4 bases and J by 0 bases, with 19 bases between them. The CDR3 here is CASSRPRDQFRSGANVLTF. The CDR3 nucleotides read TGTGCCAGCAGCCGACCCAGAGACCAGTTCCGCTCTGGGGCCAACGTCCTGACTTTC.

This chain uses TRBV28 with TRBJ2-5; TRBD1 agrees at 7 bases. CDR1 and CDR2 from the germline V gene are MDHEN and SYDVKM. The J segment lost 4 bases and the V segment lost 6 bases, leaving 2 bases of the junction unmatched. The CDR3 is made up of 12 amino acids. CDR3 nucleotide sequence: TGTGCCAGCAGGAGGGGGCCAGAGACCCAGTACTTC. The encoded protein is CASRRGPETQYF.

This clonotype qualifies as medium-sized. The chain combines TRBV29-1 with TRBJ2-3; a possible D gene is TRBD1 (6 bases). V lost 4 bases to trimming and J lost 0 bases, with 11 bases between them. Germline loops: CDR1 SQVTM, CDR2 ANQGSEA. The CDR3 runs 14 residues. The chain's CDR3 is CSVADSASTDTQYF. The CDR3 region has the DNA TGCAGCGTTGCGGACAGCGCTAGCACAGATACGCAGTATTTT.

This sequence joins TRBV6-2 or TRBV6-3 and TRBJ2-3, with 7 bases identical to TRBD1. The CDR3 runs 14 residues. Trimming removed 5 bases from V and 2 bases from J; junction bases left unmatched: 4. Germline assignment: CDR1 MNHEY and CDR2 SVGEGT. As DNA, the CDR3 is TGTGCCAGCAGTCAAGACAGGGCCACAGATACGCAGTATTTT. This codes for CASSQDRATDTQYF.